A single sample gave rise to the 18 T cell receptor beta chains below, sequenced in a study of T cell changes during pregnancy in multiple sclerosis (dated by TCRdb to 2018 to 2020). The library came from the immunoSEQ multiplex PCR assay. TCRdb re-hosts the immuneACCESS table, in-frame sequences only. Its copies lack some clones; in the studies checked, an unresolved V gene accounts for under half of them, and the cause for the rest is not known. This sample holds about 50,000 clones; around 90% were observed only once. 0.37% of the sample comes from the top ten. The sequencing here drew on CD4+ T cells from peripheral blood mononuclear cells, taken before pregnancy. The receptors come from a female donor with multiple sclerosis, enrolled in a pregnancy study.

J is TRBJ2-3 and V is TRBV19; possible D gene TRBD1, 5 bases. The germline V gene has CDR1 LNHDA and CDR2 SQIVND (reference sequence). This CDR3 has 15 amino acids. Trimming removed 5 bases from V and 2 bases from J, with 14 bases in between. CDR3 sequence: CASSRGQVSTDTQYF. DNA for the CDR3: TGTGCCAGTAGTCGCGGACAAGTATCCACAGATACGCAGTATTTT.

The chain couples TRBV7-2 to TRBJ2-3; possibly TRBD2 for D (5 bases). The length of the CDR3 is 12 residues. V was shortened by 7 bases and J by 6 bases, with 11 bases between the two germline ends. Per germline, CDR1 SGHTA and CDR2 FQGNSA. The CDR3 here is CASNRGSDTQYF. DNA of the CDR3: TGTGCCAGCAACAGAGGGTCCGATACGCAGTATTTT.

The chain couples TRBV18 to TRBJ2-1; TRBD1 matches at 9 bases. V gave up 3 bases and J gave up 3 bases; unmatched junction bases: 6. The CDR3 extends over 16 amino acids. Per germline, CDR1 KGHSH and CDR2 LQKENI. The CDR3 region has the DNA TGTGCCAGCTCACCTCCGGGACAGGGAATCTACAATGAGCAGTTCTTC. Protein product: CASSPPGQGIYNEQFF. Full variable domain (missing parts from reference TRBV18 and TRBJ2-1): NAGVMQNPRHLVRRRGQEARLRCSPMKGHSHVYWYRQLPEEGLKFMVYLQKENIIDESGMPKERFSAEFPKEGPSILRIQQVVRGDSAAYFCASSPPGQGIYNEQFFGPGTRLTVL.

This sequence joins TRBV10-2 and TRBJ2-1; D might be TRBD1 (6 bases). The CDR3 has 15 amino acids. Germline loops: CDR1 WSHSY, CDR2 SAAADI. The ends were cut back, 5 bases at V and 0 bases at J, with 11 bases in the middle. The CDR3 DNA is TGCGCCAGCAGTCAAACAGGGACCTCCTACAATGAGCAGTTCTTC. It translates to CASSQTGTSYNEQFF.

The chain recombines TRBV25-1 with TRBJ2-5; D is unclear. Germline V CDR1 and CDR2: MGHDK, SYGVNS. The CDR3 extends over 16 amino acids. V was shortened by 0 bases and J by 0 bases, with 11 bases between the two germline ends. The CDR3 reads CASSEYPTRYQETQYF. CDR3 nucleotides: TGTGCCAGCAGTGAATATCCTACCAGGTACCAAGAGACCCAGTACTTC.

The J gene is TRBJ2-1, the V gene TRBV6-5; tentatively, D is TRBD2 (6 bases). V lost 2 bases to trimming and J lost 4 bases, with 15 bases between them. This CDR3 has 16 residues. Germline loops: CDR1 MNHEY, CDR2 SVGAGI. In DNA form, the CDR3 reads TGTGCCAGCAGTTACGGGGGAGGACAAATATACAATGAGCAGTTCTTC. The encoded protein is CASSYGGGQIYNEQFF.

The CDR3, as DNA: TGCGCCAGCAGCTTGGGGCTTGTCGCCTACGAGCAGTACTTC. It yields the protein CASSLGLVAYEQYF. The rearrangement uses TRBV5-1 and TRBJ2-7; D ambiguous. The V gene lost 0 bases and the J gene lost 2 bases, with 9 bases spanning the gap. The germline V gene encodes CDR1 SGHRS and CDR2 YFSETQ. The CDR3 has 14 amino acids.

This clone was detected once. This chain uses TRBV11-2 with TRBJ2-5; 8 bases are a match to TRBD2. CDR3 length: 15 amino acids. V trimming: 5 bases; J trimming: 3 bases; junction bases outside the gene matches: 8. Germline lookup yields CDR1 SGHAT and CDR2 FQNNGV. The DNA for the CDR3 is TGTGCCAGCAGCCCCTCCGGGACTAGAAAAGAGACCCAGTACTTC. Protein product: CASSPSGTRKETQYF.

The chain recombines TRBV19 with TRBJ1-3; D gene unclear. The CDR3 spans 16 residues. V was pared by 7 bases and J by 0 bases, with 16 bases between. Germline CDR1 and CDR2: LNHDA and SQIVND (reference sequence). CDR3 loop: CASTDTLSYSGNTIYF. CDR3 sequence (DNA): TGTGCCAGTACTGACACCTTATCCTACTCTGGAAACACCATATATTTT. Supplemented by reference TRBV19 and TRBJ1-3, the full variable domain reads DGGITQSPKYLFRKEGQNVTLSCEQNLNHDAMYWYRQDPGQGLRLIYYSQIVNDFQKGDIAEGYSVSREKKESFPLTVTSAQKNPTAFYLCASTDTLSYSGNTIYFGEGSWLTVV.

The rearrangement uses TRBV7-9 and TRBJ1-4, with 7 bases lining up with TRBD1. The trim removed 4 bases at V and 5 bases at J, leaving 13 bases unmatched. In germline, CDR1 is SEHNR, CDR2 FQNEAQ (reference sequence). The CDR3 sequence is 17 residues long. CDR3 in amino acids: CASSWGGGGSLNEKLFF. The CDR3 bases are TGTGCCAGCAGCTGGGGTGGAGGGGGCAGCCTGAATGAAAAACTGTTTTTT.

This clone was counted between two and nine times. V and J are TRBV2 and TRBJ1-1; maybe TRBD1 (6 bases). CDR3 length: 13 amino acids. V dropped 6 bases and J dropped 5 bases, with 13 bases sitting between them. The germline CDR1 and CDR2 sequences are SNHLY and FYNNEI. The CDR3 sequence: CASSPQGLTEAFF. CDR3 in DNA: TGTGCCAGCAGCCCCCAGGGGTTGACTGAAGCTTTCTTT.

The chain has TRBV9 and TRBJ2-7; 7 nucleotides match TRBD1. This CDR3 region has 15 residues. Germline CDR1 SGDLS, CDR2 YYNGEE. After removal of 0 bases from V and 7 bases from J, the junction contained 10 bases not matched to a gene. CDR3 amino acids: CASSVGQGVVWEQYF. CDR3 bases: TGTGCCAGCAGCGTAGGTCAGGGGGTGGTTTGGGAGCAGTACTTC.

In nucleotides, the CDR3 is TGTGCCAGCAGTTACGCGACTAGCCAAGAGACCCAGTACTTC. Translation: CASSYATSQETQYF. This rearrangement joins TRBV6-6 to TRBJ2-5; TRBD2 is a possible D gene (6 bases). Trimming stripped 2 bases from V and 1 base from J, with 8 bases between. The germline V gene encodes CDR1 MNHNY and CDR2 SVGAGI (reference sequence). CDR3 length: 14 residues.

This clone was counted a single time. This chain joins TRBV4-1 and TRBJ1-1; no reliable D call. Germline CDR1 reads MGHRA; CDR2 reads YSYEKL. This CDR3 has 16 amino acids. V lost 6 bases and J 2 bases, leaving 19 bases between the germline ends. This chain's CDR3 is CASRPASGFGNTEAFF. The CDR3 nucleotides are TGCGCCAGCAGACCCGCTAGCGGTTTCGGAAACACTGAAGCTTTCTTT.

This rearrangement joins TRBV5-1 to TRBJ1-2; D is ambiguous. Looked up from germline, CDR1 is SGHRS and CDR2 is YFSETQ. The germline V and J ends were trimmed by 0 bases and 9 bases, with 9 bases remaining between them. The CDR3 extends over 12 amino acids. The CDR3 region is CASSLAGNSYTF. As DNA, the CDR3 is TGCGCCAGCAGCTTGGCGGGGAATAGCTACACCTTC.

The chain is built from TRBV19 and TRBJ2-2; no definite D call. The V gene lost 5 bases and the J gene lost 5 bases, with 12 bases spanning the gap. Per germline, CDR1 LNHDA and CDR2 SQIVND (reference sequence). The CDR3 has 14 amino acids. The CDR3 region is CASSSQHETGELFF. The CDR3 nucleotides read TGTGCCAGTAGTTCCCAACATGAAACCGGGGAGCTGTTTTTT.

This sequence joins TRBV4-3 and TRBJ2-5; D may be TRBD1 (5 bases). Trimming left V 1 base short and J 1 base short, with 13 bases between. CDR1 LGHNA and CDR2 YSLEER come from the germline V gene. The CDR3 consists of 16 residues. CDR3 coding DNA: TGCGCCAGCAGCCAAGGGAGAGGACACATCCAAGAGACCCAGTACTTC. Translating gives CASSQGRGHIQETQYF.

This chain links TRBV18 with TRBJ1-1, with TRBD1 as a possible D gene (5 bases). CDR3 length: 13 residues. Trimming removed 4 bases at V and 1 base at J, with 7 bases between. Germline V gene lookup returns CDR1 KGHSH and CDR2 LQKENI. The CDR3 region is CASSQTANTEAFF. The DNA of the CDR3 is TGTGCCAGCTCACAGACAGCGAACACTGAAGCTTTCTTT.